This TCR beta chain originates from a study of blood T cell repertoires in COVID-19 (dated by TCRdb to 2020 to 2021). Looking at the study overall: Samples covering the acute and convalescent phases of COVID-19 were provided by collaborators in the United States, Italy and Spain. The material from the prospective study consisted of cDNA or gDNA derived from T cells, B-cell-depleted T cells, or PBMCs. The dataset comprised deeply sampled blood TCRbeta repertoires from subjects exposed to, actively infected with, or recovered from COVID-19. The repertoires were released in a freely available public database meant as a resource for research on the immune response to SARS-CoV-2. The samples were drawn from the first 160 participants of the ongoing ImmuneRACE study and from 950 to 1,500 subjects provided by 6 global collaborators. Nearly every sample came with metadata listing a de-identified subject ID, COVID-19 status, age in years and sex. HLA class I and class II types, where available, came from metadata supplied by the sample provider rather than from assay-based typing.

CDR1 and CDR2, looked up from the germline V gene, are SGHVS and FQNEAQ. From cysteine to phenylalanine, the CDR3 is 17 amino acids long. This entry keeps only the CDR3 DNA: 51 bases, framed from base 1. Here V drops 5 bases and J drops 0 bases, and the junction holds 8 bases not matched to any gene. What the work shows at the level of the full study, not this receptor alone: The quantity of clinical and demographic metadata differed by source and by participant and was supplied without curation.

TCRbeta CDR3 regions were amplified from genomic DNA by means of the immunoSEQ Assay, a bias-controlled multiplex PCR. As for how the authors treated the data: The number of nucleated cells in each sample was estimated by amplification of reference gene primers within the assay. Sequence reads were collapsed and filtered to measure the absolute abundance of every unique TCRbeta CDR3 rearrangement. For each sample, productive Simpson clonality was calculated as the square root of Simpson's diversity index across productive rearrangements. This immuneACCESS table, as held by TCRdb, lists in-frame sequences with V and J called but not all clones. Of the missing ones, under half trace to an unresolved V gene in checked studies; the others have no known cause. V and J calls and clone size are copied from that table; D and trimming were computed from the DNA. The sample records hundreds of thousands of clones, approximately 80% of which are singletons. About 3.3% of the sample comes from the top ten.

Participants in the prospective study were enrolled through a virtual design, were aged about 18 to 89 years, and lived in fewer than 30 United States geographic areas. In the prospective study, participants were assigned to cohorts based on the clinical history participants reported in a screening survey and a study questionnaire. Recovered participants in ImmuneRACE Cohort 3 were defined as having two consecutive negative NP/OP PCR tests, clearance from a healthcare professional, or resolution of symptoms. In the prospective study, whole blood, serum and a nasopharyngeal or oropharyngeal swab were collected from each participant by mobile phlebotomists. Prospective study participants could optionally give additional blood draws and questionnaires over an approximately 2-month period. Blood samples from the prospective study were shipped frozen or at room temperature prior to DNA extraction. Details on this clone: Its antigen is unknown. No base-level quality is on record; no much larger clone is a single base apart.

Material for sequencing was PBMCs or T cells enriched from blood (not recorded which). The chain employs TRBV7-8 and TRBJ2-1, with 9 junctional bases fitting TRBD2. The TCR was taken from a woman aged 55-69 years who had recovered from COVID-19. The CDR3 sequence is CASSPPAGGPSYNEQFF. The nucleotides read TGTGCCAGCAGCCCCCCAGCGGGGGGTCCCTCCTACAATGAGCAGTTCTTC.